This T cell receptor beta chain was documented in a study of Ad26.COV2.S vaccination and SARS-CoV-2 variants. Study summary: Participant was drawn from the COV1001 Ad26.COV2.S trial arm. Donor got 5x10^10 or 1x10^11 viral particles of Ad26.COV2.S. Study conclusions and caveats: Vaccine recipients posted higher spike-specific TCR breadth than their placebo counterparts. Placebo and vaccine recipients had non-spike TCR breadth that was similar.

Using immunoSEQ multiplex PCR, the repertoire was profiled, and TCRdb retains in-frame clones only, with some absent. The sample yields around 320,000 clones, around four fifths seen once. In the case of this clone: The target antigen is unknown.

With 0 bases clipped from V and 4 bases from J, the junction kept 5 bases outside the gene matches. CDR3 size: 15 residues. Germline lookup yields CDR1 LNHDA and CDR2 SQIVND (reference sequence). As for treatment: 15 to 20 received Ad26.COV2.S at low or high dose, single or two shots; several received placebo; per-sample allocation not given. Sampling happened 63 days after the first vaccine or placebo injection. The gene calls are TRBV19 and TRBJ2-5; TRBD2 aligns across 7 bases. This material consisted of peripheral blood, taken in a trial of Ad26.COV2.S vaccine versus placebo. This sequence was found in a person aged 18-60 years who received the Ad26.COV2.S COVID-19 vaccine or a placebo. CDR3 in DNA: TGTGCCAGTAGTATAGATGGGGGGGGACCAGAGACCCAGTACTTC. Its translation: CASSIDGGGPETQYF.